One sample yielded the 9 T cell receptor beta chains listed below, sequenced in a study of regulatory T cells in long-lasting Graves disease. Arm-PCR of CDR3 regions and iRepertoire HTBI primers were the basis on which TCR beta libraries were built. MiXCR was run by TCRdb on the multiplex PCR reads, yielding one entry per CDR3 protein. Of 450,000 to 600,000 distinct CDR3 sequences in the sample, roughly 13% were seen once. Time point here: newly diagnosed GD, antithyroid drugs for less than 3 months. Extracted PBMC RNA gave rise to the TCR library. This sample was also put to use in a study of T cells in Graves' hyperthyroidism and ophthalmopathy.

The starting material was peripheral blood mononuclear cells (PBMCs), obtained at new diagnosis, from a patient treated with antithyroid drugs. Receptor source: a man younger than 40 with Graves disease.

This clonotype was seen a few times. The rearrangement uses TRBV3-1 and TRBJ2-4; perhaps TRBD1 as D (6 bases). From germline, CDR1 is LGHDT and CDR2 YNNKEL (reference sequence). V was trimmed by 3 bases and J by 5 bases, leaving 11 bases between them. The CDR3 has 14 residues. The CDR3 region has the DNA TGTGCCAGCAGCCAGTGGGGGCCCCAAAACATTCAGTACTTC. Its protein product is CASSQWGPQNIQYF. The variable domain in full, completed from reference TRBV3-1 and TRBJ2-4, reads DTAVSQTPKYLVTQMGNDKSIKCEQNLGHDTMYWYKQDSKKFLKIMFSYNNKELIINETVPNRFSPKSPDKAHLNLHINSLELGDSAVYFCASSQWGPQNIQYFGAGTRLSVL.

The sample holds a few counts of this clonotype. The chain recombines TRBV6-1 with TRBJ2-2; D remains ambiguous. The germline gives CDR1 MNHNS, CDR2 SASEGT. V lost 7 bases and J lost 4, with 13 bases in between. CDR3 length: 14 amino acids. The CDR3 here is CASIRALATGELFF. DNA of the CDR3: TGTGCCAGCATCCGGGCCTTAGCCACCGGGGAGCTGTTTTTT.

This clonotype was detected many times. The V and J genes are TRBV30 and TRBJ2-2; D unresolved. The length of the CDR3 is 13 residues. Germline lookup yields CDR1 GTSNPN and CDR2 SVGIG (reference sequence). V was clipped by 3 bases and J by 6 bases, with 11 bases between them. CDR3 bases: TGTGCCTGGAGAGAGAGATGGGCCGGGGAGCTGTTTTTT. It encodes CAWRERWAGELFF.

There are many counts of this clonotype. The CDR3: CASMVLDTEAFF. In DNA form, the CDR3 reads TGTGCCAGCATGGTCCTGGACACTGAAGCTTTCTTT. V and J are TRBV12-3 or TRBV12-4 and TRBJ1-1; D remains unclear. V was shortened by 7 bases and J by 3 bases, with 9 bases between the two germline ends. The CDR3 totals 12 residues.

A few counts support this clonotype. The rearrangement uses TRBV15 and TRBJ2-1; 15 bases fit TRBD2. The germline gives CDR1 LNHNV, CDR2 YYDKDF (reference sequence). J gave up 9 bases and V 3 bases, and 6 bases lay outside the gene matches. CDR3 length: 16 amino acids. The CDR3 is CATSSQPGLAGGEQFF. CDR3 nucleotides: TGTGCCACCAGCAGCCAGCCGGGACTAGCGGGGGGTGAGCAGTTCTTC.

This clonotype was found many times. The chain couples TRBV20-1 to TRBJ2-5, with D possibly TRBD2 on 5 matching bases. Trimming cost V 1 base and J 11 bases, with 14 bases left between them. Germline CDR1 DFQATT, CDR2 SNEGSKA (reference sequence). The CDR3 length is 12 residues. CDR3 region: CSARAGVPGQYF. CDR3 coding DNA: TGCAGTGCTAGAGCCGGGGTCCCGGGTCAGTACTTC.

This clonotype was counted between two and nine times. CDR3 sequence reads: CASLAGDPYEQYF. CDR3 nucleotides: TGTGCCAGCCTAGCGGGAGACCCCTACGAGCAGTACTTC. This chain connects TRBV5-6 to TRBJ2-7; 10 bases are a match to TRBD2. Per germline, CDR1 SGHDT and CDR2 YYEEEE. The CDR3 extends over 13 amino acids. With 7 bases clipped from V and 2 bases from J, the junction kept 3 bases outside the gene matches.

A word on this clonotype: A far larger clone lies a single base away; this is likely a read error. The chain has TRBV12-3 or TRBV12-4 and TRBJ2-5; 10 bases agree with TRBD2. The CDR3 totals 15 residues. The V gene end was trimmed by 6 bases and the J gene end by 11 bases; junction bases not matched to a gene: 15. CDR3 sequence (DNA): TGTGCCAGCAGCGCCTTAGCGGGAGGATACGATGAGCAGTACTTC. It specifies CASSALAGGYDEQYF.

This clonotype was counted between two and nine times. This rearrangement joins TRBV5-1 to TRBJ1-1, with D perhaps matching TRBD1 (6 bases). V was clipped by 3 bases and J by 6 bases, with 21 bases between them. The germline V gene has CDR1 SGHRS and CDR2 YFSETQ. This CDR3 is 16 amino acids long. The CDR3 here is CASSYSLSTGKAEAFF. CDR3 nucleotides: TGCGCCAGCAGCTACAGTCTCTCCACAGGGAAAGCTGAAGCTTTCTTT.